This TCR beta chain originates from a study of T cell repertoires in aging, cancer and after chemotherapy. Amplification of TCR beta used genomic DNA extracted from peripheral blood. Rearranged V-D-J TRB sequences were amplified with a mixed TRB-A/B primer pool. TCRdb redid the calling of the multiplex PCR reads with MiXCR, one entry per CDR3 protein. The sample yields 1,200 or so distinct CDR3 sequences, over 25% seen once. J gave up 11 bases and V 1 base, and 7 bases lay outside the gene matches. CDR3 length equals 13 residues. Sequencing input: blood. V usage is TRBV12-3 or TRBV12-4 and J usage is TRBJ1-2, with 7 bases fitting TRBD1. This TCR was sampled from a human donor with a solid tumor. CDR3 nucleotides: TGTGCCAGCAGTTTAGGGGACAGCTTCATATACACCTTC. It translates to CASSLGDSFIYTF.